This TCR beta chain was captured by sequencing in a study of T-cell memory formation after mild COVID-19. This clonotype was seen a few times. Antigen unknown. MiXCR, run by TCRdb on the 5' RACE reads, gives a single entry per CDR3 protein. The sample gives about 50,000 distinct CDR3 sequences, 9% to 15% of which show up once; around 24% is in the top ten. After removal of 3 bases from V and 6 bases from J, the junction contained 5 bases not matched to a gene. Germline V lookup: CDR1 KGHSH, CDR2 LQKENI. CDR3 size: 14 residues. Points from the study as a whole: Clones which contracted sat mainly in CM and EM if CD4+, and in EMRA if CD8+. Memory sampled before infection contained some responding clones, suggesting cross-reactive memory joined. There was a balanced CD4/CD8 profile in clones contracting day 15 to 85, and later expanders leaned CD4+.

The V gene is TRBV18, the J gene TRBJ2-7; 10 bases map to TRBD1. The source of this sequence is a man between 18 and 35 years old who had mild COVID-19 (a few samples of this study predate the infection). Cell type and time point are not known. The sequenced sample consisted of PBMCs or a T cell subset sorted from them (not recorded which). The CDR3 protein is CASSPVGTGAEQYV. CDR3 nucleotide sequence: TGTGCCAGCTCACCGGTGGGGACAGGGGCCGAGCAGTACGTC.